The present TCR beta chain was sequenced within a study of blood T cell repertoires in COVID-19. Looking at the study overall: T cells, B-cell-depleted T cells, or PBMCs provided the cDNA or gDNA that served as material.

This table comes from immunoSEQ multiplex PCR, and its TCRdb copy is limited to in-frame clones, with some not included. The data contain approximately 35,000 clones, over 90% of them singletons. The CDR3 loop spans 16 amino acids. V was pared by 9 bases and J by 0 bases, with 15 bases of the junction left unmatched. Germline V CDR1 and CDR2: SGHNT, YYREEE (reference sequence). The origin of this receptor is a human donor in a cohort sampled during active COVID-19. J is TRBJ2-7 and V is TRBV5-4; TRBD2 aligns across 7 bases. Sequencing was performed on peripheral blood. The CDR3 DNA is TGTGCCACCCGCCCGCGGGCGGGAGTATCCTCCTACGAGCAGTACTTC. This gives the protein CATRPRAGVSSYEQYF.